The clone carrying this T cell receptor (beta chain) was detected only once. CD45RO-negative, CCR7-positively selected cells formed the naive CD8 fraction, excluding terminally differentiated effector memory CD45RA+ cells. The sample belongs to a study of shared clonotypes between healthy human individuals. The CDR3 totals 16 residues. The V end lost 6 bases, the J end lost 7 bases, and 25 bases lay between the germline ends. CDR1 and CDR2 (germline): MNHEY, SMNVEV (reference sequence). This table comes from immunoSEQ multiplex PCR, and its TCRdb copy is limited to in-frame clones, with some not included. The data show roughly 2.1 million clones, just over 90% seen once.

The clonotype comes from a man aged 18-30 years in good health. Some clones in this sample may be carry-over from other donors' samples. The source material was naive CD8+ T cells from PBMCs. This chain uses TRBV27 with TRBJ2-7; perhaps TRBD2 as D (6 bases). The CDR3 DNA reads as TGTGCCAGCAGGGTCAGTAGCGGAGGGTTATTGGAAGAGCAGTACTTC. It encodes CASRVSSGGLLEEQYF.